A selection of T cell receptor beta chains follows, all from one sample in a study of blood T cell repertoires in COVID-19. Assay: immunoSEQ multiplex PCR; the TCRdb copy retains only in-frame clones and omits some. Of more than 250,000 clones detected, 85% to 90% appear once; the ten largest clones hold 6.3%. Sequenced: peripheral blood. The receptors here all came from a woman aged 45-60 years with COVID-19, enrolled during active disease. The CDR3 runs from the conserved cysteine through the conserved F or W. The D gene is left open where the match is weak. Size values are once, few and many counts, or a class for expanded clones, and some rows have none.

TRBD2	.	TRBV6-2/TRBV6-3	TRBJ2-7	TGTGCCAGCAGTAGCGGGGCCCCTCTCGAGCAGTACTTC	CASSSGAPLEQYF
.	.	TRBV4-1	TRBJ2-1	TGCGCCAGCAGCCATGTAGGGACTTCATACAATGAGCAGTTCTTC	CASSHVGTSYNEQFF
TRBD1	.	TRBV6-2/TRBV6-3	TRBJ1-6	TGTGCCAGCAGTTACCGTGGACAGGGAGTAAATTCACCCCTCCACTTT	CASSYRGQGVNSPLHF
.	.	TRBV4-1	TRBJ2-1	TGCGCCAGCAGCCAACCGACGTCGGGCAATGAGCAGTTCTTC	CASSQPTSGNEQFF
.	.	TRBV2	TRBJ2-5	TGTGCCAGCATGAGGGATTTGGTGGAGACCCAGTACTTC	CASMRDLVETQYF
.	.	TRBV7-6	TRBJ2-1	TGTGCCAGCAGCCCAGGAGCGGGCCTACCAAACAATGAGCAGTTCTTC	CASSPGAGLPNNEQFF
TRBD1	.	TRBV5-8	TRBJ1-1	TGTGCCAGCAGCTTGCGGGACAGGATGAACACTGAAGCTTTCTTT	CASSLRDRMNTEAFF
.	.	TRBV11-1	TRBJ1-1	TGTGCCAGCAGCTTAGCGAGGGTAGGTGAAGCTTTCTTT	CASSLARVGEAFF
TRBD1	.	TRBV7-2	TRBJ1-1	TGTGCCAGCAGCCCAGGACAGGGGGACACTGAAGCTTTCTTT	CASSPGQGDTEAFF
.	.	TRBV7-3	TRBJ2-3	TGTGCCAGCAGCCATGGAGGGACAGATACGCAGTATTTT	CASSHGGTDTQYF
TRBD1	.	TRBV29-1	TRBJ2-2	TGCAGCGTTGAACGGCAGGGGGCGCTTGCCGGGGAGCTGTTTTTT	CSVERQGALAGELFF
.	.	TRBV5-5	TRBJ1-4	TGTGCCAGCAGCCCTCAAGGAGGGTTTGGTGAAAAACTGTTTTTT	CASSPQGGFGEKLFF
TRBD2	.	TRBV5-1	TRBJ2-2	TGCGCCAGCAGCTTGAGTAGCGGGAGTTTGACCGGGGAGCTGTTTTTT	CASSLSSGSLTGELFF
TRBD1	once	TRBV10-3	TRBJ2-7	TGTGCCATCAGTGAACCCGGACAGGGGGCTTCCTACGAGCAGTACTTC	CAISEPGQGASYEQYF
TRBD1	.	TRBV7-3	TRBJ1-2	TGTGCCAGCAGCTTACGCGGGACAGGGGGCTATGGCTACACCTTC	CASSLRGTGGYGYTF
TRBD2	.	TRBV13	TRBJ2-1	TGTGCCAGCAGCTCAGGTACCCCGGGACTAGATATCGATGAGCAGTTCTTC	CASSSGTPGLDIDEQFF
.	.	TRBV11-2	TRBJ2-5	TGTGCCAGCAGCTCCCGGTCTTGGACCAGGGAAGAGACCCAGTACTTC	CASSSRSWTREETQYF
.	.	TRBV19	TRBJ1-6	TGTGCCAGTAGTATCCTAAGTCAGGGCCCTTTGGATTCACCCCTCCACTTT	CASSILSQGPLDSPLHF
.	.	TRBV29-1	TRBJ1-1	TGCAGCGTTCCGGGGGGGACTGAAGCTTTCTTT	CSVPGGTEAFF
.	.	TRBV3-1/TRBV3-2	TRBJ1-2	TGTGCCAGCAGCGACAGGAGTATATATGGCTACACCTTC	CASSDRSIYGYTF
.	once	TRBV5-1	TRBJ1-5	TGCGCCAGCAGCTTGGAAGGGAGTGGCAATCAGCCCCAGCATTTT	CASSLEGSGNQPQHF
TRBD1	.	TRBV5-6	TRBJ2-1	TGTGCCAGCAGCTTGGACGGGCAGGGGGCGTGGAATGAGCAGTTCTTC	CASSLDGQGAWNEQFF
TRBD1	.	TRBV6-5	TRBJ1-5	TGTGCCAGCAGGGGACAGGGTCTTAGCAATCAGCCCCAGCATTTT	CASRGQGLSNQPQHF
.	.	TRBV18	TRBJ2-7	TGTGCCAGCTCACCAGAGCTTAGCGCGTACCACGAGCAGTACTTC	CASSPELSAYHEQYF
TRBD2	.	TRBV2	TRBJ2-5	TGTGCCAGCAGCGAGGGACTAGCGGGAGTGGAGACCCAGTACTTC	CASSEGLAGVETQYF
TRBD2	.	TRBV18	TRBJ2-3	TGTGCCAGCTCACCAACGGGACTAGCGAGCCTCGGTACGCAGTATTTT	CASSPTGLASLGTQYF
.	.	TRBV4-3	TRBJ2-1	TGCGCCAGCAGCCAAGGGTGGACTAGGGGGTTGTTTCGTGACAATGAGCAGTTCTTC	CASSQGWTRGLFRDNEQFF
.	.	TRBV30	TRBJ2-7	TGTGCCTGGAGGACAGGTCTCCCCGAGCAGTACTTC	CAWRTGLPEQYF
TRBD1	.	TRBV6-5	TRBJ1-1	TGTGCCACCCGGGACAGGGGAACTGAAGCTTTCTTT	CATRDRGTEAFF
TRBD1	.	TRBV27	TRBJ2-6	TGTGCCAGCAGTCCGGGGACAGGGCGCTCTGGGGCCAACGTCCTGACTTTC	CASSPGTGRSGANVLTF
TRBD1	once	TRBV3-1/TRBV3-2	TRBJ1-6	TGTGCCAGCAGCCAAGAATCCCGGGACAGGGGTTCACCCCTCCACTTT	CASSQESRDRGSPLHF
.	.	TRBV7-9	TRBJ2-7	TGTGCCAGCAGCTTAGCGCTTAGCGGTTACGAGCAGTACTTC	CASSLALSGYEQYF
.	.	TRBV6-5	TRBJ1-5	TGTGCCAGCATCTGGTCAGGCAAAAATCAGCCCCAGCATTTT	CASIWSGKNQPQHF
.	.	TRBV6-5	TRBJ1-5	TGTGCCAGCGGAAATCCGGGACAAAGCAATCAGCCCCAGCATTTT	CASGNPGQSNQPQHF
.	.	TRBV4-1	TRBJ2-1	TGCGCCAGCAGCCATACCGGGACTCAAAATGAGCAGTTCTTC	CASSHTGTQNEQFF
TRBD1	.	TRBV3-1/TRBV3-2	TRBJ1-2	TGTGCCAGCAGCCAGGAACCTTACAGGGGGGCCTATGGCTACACCTTC	CASSQEPYRGAYGYTF
.	.	TRBV30	TRBJ2-2	TGTGCCTGCGACACTAGTTTCGGGGAGCTGTTTTTT	CACDTSFGELFF
TRBD1	.	TRBV5-4	TRBJ1-2	TGTGCCAGCAGCTCCAATACAGGGGCTAGCTATGGCTACACCTTC	CASSSNTGASYGYTF